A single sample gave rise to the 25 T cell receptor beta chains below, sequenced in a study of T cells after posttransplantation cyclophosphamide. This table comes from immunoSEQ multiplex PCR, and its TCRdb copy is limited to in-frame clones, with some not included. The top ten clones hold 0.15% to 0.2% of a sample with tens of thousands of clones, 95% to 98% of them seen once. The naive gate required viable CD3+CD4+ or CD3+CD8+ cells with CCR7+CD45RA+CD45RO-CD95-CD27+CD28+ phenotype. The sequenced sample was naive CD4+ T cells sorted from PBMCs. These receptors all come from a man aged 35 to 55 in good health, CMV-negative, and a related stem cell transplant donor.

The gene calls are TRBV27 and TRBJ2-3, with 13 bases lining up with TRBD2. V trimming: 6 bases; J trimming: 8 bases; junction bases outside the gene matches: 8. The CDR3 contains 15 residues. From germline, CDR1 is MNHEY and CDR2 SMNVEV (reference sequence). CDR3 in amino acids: CASSQGLAGVGTQYF. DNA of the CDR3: TGTGCCAGCAGCCAAGGACTAGCGGGAGTGGGTACGCAGTATTTT.

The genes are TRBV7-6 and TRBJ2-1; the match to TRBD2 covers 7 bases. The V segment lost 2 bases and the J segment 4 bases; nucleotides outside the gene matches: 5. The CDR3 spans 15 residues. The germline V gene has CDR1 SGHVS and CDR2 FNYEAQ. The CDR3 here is CASSLREALYNEQFF. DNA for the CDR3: TGTGCCAGCAGCTTACGGGAGGCCCTTTACAATGAGCAGTTCTTC. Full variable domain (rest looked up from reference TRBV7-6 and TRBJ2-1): GAGVSQSPRYKVTKRGQDVALRCDPISGHVSLYWYRQALGQGPEFLTYFNYEAQQDKSGLPNDRFSAERPEGSISTLTIQRTEQRDSAMYRCASSLREALYNEQFFGPGTRLTVL.

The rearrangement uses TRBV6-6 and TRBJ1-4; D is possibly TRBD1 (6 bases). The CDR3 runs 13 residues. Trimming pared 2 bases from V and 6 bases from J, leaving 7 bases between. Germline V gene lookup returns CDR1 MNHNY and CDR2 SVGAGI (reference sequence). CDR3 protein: CASSYRGYEKLFF. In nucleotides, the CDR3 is TGTGCCAGCAGTTACAGGGGGTATGAAAAACTGTTTTTT.

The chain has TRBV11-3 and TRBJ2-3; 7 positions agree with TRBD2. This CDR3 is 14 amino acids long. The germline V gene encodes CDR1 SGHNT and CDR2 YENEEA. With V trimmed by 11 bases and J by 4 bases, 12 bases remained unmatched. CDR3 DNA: TGTGCCTCTGGGGCGGGAGAGGCCTCAGATACGCAGTATTTT. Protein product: CASGAGEASDTQYF.

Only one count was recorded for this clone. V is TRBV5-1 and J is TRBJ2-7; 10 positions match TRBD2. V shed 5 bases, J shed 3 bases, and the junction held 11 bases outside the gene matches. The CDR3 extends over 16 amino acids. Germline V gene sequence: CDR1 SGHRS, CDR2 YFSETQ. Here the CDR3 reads CASSFLAGEEGYEQYF. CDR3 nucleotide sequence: TGCGCCAGCAGTTTCCTAGCGGGAGAAGAAGGCTACGAGCAGTACTTC.

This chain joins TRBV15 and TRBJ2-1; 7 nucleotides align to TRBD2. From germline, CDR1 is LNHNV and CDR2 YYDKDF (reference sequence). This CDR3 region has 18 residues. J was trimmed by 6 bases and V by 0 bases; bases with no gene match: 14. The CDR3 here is CATSREAGGRELLNEQFF. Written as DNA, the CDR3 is TGTGCCACCAGCAGAGAAGCTGGAGGGCGGGAGCTCCTCAATGAGCAGTTCTTC.

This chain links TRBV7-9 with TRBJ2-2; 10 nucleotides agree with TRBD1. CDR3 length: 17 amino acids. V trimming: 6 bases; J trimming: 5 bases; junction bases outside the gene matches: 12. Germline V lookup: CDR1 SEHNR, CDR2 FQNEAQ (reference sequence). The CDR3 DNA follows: TGTGCCAGCAGTTCCCGGGACAGGGGAATCGTTACCGGGGAGCTGTTTTTT. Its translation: CASSSRDRGIVTGELFF.

CDR3 sequence reads: CASAWVGRARETQYF. The DNA for the CDR3 is TGTGCCAGCGCTTGGGTCGGGAGGGCCCGGGAGACCCAGTACTTC. The chain joins TRBV7-2 to TRBJ2-5; 8 bases line up with TRBD2. V lost 8 bases, J lost 5 bases, and 13 bases stayed unmatched. CDR1 is SGHTA and CDR2 is FQGNSA in the germline V gene. The CDR3 spans 15 residues.

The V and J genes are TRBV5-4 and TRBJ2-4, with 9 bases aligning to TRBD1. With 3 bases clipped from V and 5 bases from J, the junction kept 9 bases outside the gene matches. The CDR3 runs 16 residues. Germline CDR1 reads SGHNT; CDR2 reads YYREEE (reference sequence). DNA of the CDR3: TGTGCCAGCAGCTCACCGAATCGGGACAGGGAAAACATTCAGTACTTC. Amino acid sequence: CASSSPNRDRENIQYF.

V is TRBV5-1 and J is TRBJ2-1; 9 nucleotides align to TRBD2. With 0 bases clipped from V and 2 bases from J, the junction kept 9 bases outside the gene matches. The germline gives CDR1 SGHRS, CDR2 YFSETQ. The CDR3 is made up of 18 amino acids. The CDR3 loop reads CASSLANNLAGPYNEQFF. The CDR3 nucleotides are TGCGCCAGCAGCTTGGCGAATAATCTAGCGGGACCCTACAATGAGCAGTTCTTC.

In DNA form, the CDR3 reads TGTGCCAGCAGCCTTCGACAGGATAGGGGCACTGAAGCTTTCTTT. Protein: CASSLRQDRGTEAFF. This chain connects TRBV7-2 to TRBJ1-1, with D possibly TRBD1 on 6 matching bases. This CDR3 is built from 15 residues. In germline, CDR1 is SGHTA, CDR2 FQGNSA. V was trimmed by 5 bases and J by 4 bases, leaving 17 bases between them.

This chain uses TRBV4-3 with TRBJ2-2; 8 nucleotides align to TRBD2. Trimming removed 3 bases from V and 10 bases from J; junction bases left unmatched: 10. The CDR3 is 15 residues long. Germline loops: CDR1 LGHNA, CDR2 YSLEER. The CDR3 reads CASSHVGRARVELFF. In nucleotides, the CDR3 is TGCGCCAGCAGCCATGTCGGGAGGGCCAGGGTGGAGCTGTTTTTT.

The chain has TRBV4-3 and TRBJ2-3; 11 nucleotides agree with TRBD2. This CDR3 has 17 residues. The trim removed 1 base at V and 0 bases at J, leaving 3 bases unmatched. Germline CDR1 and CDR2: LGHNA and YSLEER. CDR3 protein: CASSQGTSGLSTDTQYF. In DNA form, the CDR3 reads TGCGCCAGCAGCCAAGGGACTAGCGGGCTTAGCACAGATACGCAGTATTTT.

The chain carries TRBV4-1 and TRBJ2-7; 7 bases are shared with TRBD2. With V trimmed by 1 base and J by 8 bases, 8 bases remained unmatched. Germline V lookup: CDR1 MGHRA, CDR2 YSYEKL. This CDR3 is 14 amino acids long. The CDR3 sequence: CASSQVGGRDQQYF. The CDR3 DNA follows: TGCGCCAGCAGCCAAGTGGGGGGGAGGGACCAGCAGTACTTC.

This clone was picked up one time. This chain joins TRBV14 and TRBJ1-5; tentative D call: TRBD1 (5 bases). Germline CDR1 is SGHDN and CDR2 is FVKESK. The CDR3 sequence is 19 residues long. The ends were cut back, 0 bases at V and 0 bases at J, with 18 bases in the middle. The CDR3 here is CASSQDDAGQHYSNQPQHF. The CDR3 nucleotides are TGTGCCAGCAGCCAAGACGATGCGGGGCAGCACTATAGCAATCAGCCCCAGCATTTT.

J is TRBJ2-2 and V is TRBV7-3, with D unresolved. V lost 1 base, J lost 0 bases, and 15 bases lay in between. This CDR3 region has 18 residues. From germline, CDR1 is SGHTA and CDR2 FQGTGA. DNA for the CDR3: TGTGCCAGCAGCTTAAATGGTTGGTACAGTCCGAACACCGGGGAGCTGTTTTTT. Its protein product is CASSLNGWYSPNTGELFF.

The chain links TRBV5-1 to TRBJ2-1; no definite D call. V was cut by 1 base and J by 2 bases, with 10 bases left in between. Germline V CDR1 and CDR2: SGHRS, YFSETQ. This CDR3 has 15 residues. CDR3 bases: TGCGCCAGCAGCTTGACGCCGAGCGCCTACAATGAGCAGTTCTTC. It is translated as CASSLTPSAYNEQFF.

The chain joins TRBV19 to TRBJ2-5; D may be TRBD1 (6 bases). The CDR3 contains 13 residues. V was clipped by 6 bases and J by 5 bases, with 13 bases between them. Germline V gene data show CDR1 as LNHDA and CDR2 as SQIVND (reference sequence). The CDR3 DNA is TGTGCCAGTAGCCGACAGGTGACGGAGACCCAGTACTTC. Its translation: CASSRQVTETQYF.

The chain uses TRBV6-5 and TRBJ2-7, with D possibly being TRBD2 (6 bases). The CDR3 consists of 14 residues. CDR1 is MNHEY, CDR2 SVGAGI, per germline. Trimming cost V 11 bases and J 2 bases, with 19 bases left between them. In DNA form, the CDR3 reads TGTGCCGCGAGCCAAGGGGACTTACCCTACGAGCAGTACTTC. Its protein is CAASQGDLPYEQYF.

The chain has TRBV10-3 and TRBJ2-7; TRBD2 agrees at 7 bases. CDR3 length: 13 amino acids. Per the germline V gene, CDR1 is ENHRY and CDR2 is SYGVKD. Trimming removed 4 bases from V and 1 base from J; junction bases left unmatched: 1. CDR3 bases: TGTGCCATCAGTGCTAGCGGATCCTACGAGCAGTACTTC. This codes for CAISASGSYEQYF.

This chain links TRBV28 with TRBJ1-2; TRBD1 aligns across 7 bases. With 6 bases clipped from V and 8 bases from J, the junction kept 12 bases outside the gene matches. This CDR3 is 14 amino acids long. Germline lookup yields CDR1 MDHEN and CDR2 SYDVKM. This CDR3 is CASSPPTGVGGYTF. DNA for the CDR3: TGTGCCAGCAGCCCCCCCACAGGGGTGGGGGGCTACACCTTC.

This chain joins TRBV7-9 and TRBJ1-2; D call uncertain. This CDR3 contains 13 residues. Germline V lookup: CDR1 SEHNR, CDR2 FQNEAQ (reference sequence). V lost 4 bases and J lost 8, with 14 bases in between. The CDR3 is CASSSPGGNGYTF. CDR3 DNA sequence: TGTGCCAGCAGCTCCCCGGGTGGCAACGGCTACACCTTC.

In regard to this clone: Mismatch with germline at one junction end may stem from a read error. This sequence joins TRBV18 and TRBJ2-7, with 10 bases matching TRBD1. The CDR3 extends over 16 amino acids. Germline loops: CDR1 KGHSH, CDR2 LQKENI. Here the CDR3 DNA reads TGTGCCAACTCATCCTCCGGGACAGGGGCGGCCTACGAGCAGTACTTC. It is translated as CANSSSGTGAAYEQYF.

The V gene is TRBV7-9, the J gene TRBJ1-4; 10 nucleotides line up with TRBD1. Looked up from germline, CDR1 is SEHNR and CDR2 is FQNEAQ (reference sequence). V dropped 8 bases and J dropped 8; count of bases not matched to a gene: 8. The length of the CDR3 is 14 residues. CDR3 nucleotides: TGTGCCAGCGGGTTGGGACAGGGGCTGGAAAAACTGTTTTTT. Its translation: CASGLGQGLEKLFF.

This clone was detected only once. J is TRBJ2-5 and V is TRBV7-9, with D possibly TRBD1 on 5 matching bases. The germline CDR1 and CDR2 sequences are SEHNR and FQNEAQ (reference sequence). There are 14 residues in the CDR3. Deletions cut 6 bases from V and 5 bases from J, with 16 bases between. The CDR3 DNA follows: TGTGCCAGCAGTTTGACAGACCCGACGGAGACCCAGTACTTC. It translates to CASSLTDPTETQYF.